This T cell receptor beta chain was captured by sequencing in a study of blood T cell repertoires in COVID-19. The protocol was immunoSEQ multiplex PCR, while the TCRdb copy is restricted to in-frame clones and leaves out a portion. The table has 200,000 or so clones, 65% to 85% seen once. Germline CDR1 and CDR2: LNHDA and SQIVND (reference sequence). V was shortened by 0 bases and J by 4 bases, with 7 bases between the two germline ends. CDR3 length equals 14 residues. Clinical history as reported by participants underpinned cohort assignment. The chain uses TRBV19 and TRBJ1-5; perhaps TRBD1 as D (5 bases). The sample comprised PBMCs or T cells enriched from blood (not recorded which). The receptor was isolated from a woman in her 40s with acute COVID-19. CDR3 residues: CASSIDRENQPQHF. The CDR3 nucleotides are TGTGCCAGTAGTATAGACAGGGAAAATCAGCCCCAGCATTTT.